Presented here are 32 T cell receptor beta chains from one specimen sequenced in a study of T cells in Graves' hyperthyroidism and ophthalmopathy. Researchers took RNA transcripts and amplified the TCR beta CDR3 regions from them. The HTBI set primed first-round TCR CDR3 RT-PCR. TCRdb itself ran the multiplex PCR reads through MiXCR, one entry per CDR3 protein. This sample has a few hundred thousand distinct CDR3 sequences; roughly an eighth occur once, and the top ten carry about a third. The material sequenced was blood. Receptors originate from a woman aged 40 to 49 with Graves' ophthalmopathy.

This clonotype has at least ten counts. The chain joins TRBV10-3 to TRBJ1-2, with D tentatively TRBD1 (5 bases). This CDR3 is 15 amino acids long. Germline V CDR1 and CDR2: ENHRY, SYGVKD. Trimming removed 1 base at V and 0 bases at J, with 9 bases between. The CDR3 reads CAISEFGATNYGYTF. CDR3 coding DNA: TGTGCCATCAGTGAGTTCGGGGCCACTAACTATGGCTACACCTTC.

Ten or more counts support this clonotype. The chain links TRBV2 to TRBJ2-6, with no clear D. V lost 3 bases to trimming and J lost 3 bases, with 3 bases between them. The V gene's germline CDR1 is SNHLY and CDR2 FYNNEI. CDR3 length equals 13 residues. CDR3 bases: TGTGCCAGCAGTGATTATGGGGCCAACGTCCTGACTTTC. Encoded protein: CASSDYGANVLTF.

This clonotype was detected ten times or more. The chain employs TRBV6-5 and TRBJ1-2; 8 bases line up with TRBD1. The CDR3 has 18 amino acids. Germline V lookup: CDR1 MNHEY, CDR2 SVGAGI. The junction had 9 bases not matched to a gene; V was cut back by 0 bases and J by 0 bases. This CDR3 reads CASSYSAGTGISNYGYTF. CDR3 nucleotide sequence: TGTGCCAGCAGTTACTCTGCCGGGACAGGCATATCTAACTATGGCTACACCTTC.

This clonotype occurred a few times. V and J are TRBV19 and TRBJ2-2; tentatively, D is TRBD2 (5 bases). V was clipped by 8 bases and J by 0 bases, with 10 bases between them. The CDR3 loop spans 14 amino acids. CDR1 is LNHDA and CDR2 is SQIVND in the germline V gene (reference sequence). CDR3 DNA sequence: TGTGCCAGTTTAGCGAGATCGAACACCGGGGAGCTGTTTTTT. Amino acid sequence: CASLARSNTGELFF.

This clonotype was observed many times. The rearrangement joins TRBV28 to TRBJ1-5; D is uncertain. Trimming removed 3 bases at V and 2 bases at J, with 11 bases between. The germline CDR1 and CDR2 sequences are MDHEN and SYDVKM. The CDR3 spans 15 residues. CDR3 amino acids: CASSFGSGGNQPQHF. DNA for the CDR3: TGTGCCAGCAGTTTCGGGTCAGGAGGCAATCAGCCCCAGCATTTT.

This clonotype was observed many times. The V call is TRBV28, the J call TRBJ1-1; D is possibly TRBD1 (5 bases). Germline V lookup: CDR1 MDHEN, CDR2 SYDVKM. Trimming took off 3 bases at V and 4 bases at J, with 12 bases between the two ends. This CDR3 is built from 14 residues. CDR3 in amino acids: CASSFGGVGTEAFF. CDR3 nucleotide sequence: TGTGCCAGCAGTTTTGGGGGGGTGGGCACTGAAGCTTTCTTT.

This clonotype was found many times. This chain connects TRBV12-3 or TRBV12-4 to TRBJ1-1; D is possibly TRBD1 (6 bases). The CDR3 runs 17 residues. V was trimmed by 5 bases and J by 4 bases, leaving 23 bases between them. CDR3 coding DNA: TGTGCCAGCAGTCCCACGTCCACAGGGCGCTCGACCACTGAAGCTTTCTTT. Its translation: CASSPTSTGRSTTEAFF.

For this clonotype: Since a much larger clone is just one base distant, this may be a read error. The V and J genes are TRBV10-2 and TRBJ2-1; 8 bases are a match to TRBD2. CDR3 length: 15 residues. The germline V gene encodes CDR1 WSHSY and CDR2 SAAADI. In DNA form, the CDR3 reads TGCGCCAGCGGTGAAGGTCTAGCGGGTTCTAATGAGCAGTTCTTC. Its translation is CASGEGLAGSNEQFF.

This clonotype was detected only a few times. The gene calls are TRBV6-4 and TRBJ2-2, with D hard to call. Germline V gives CDR1 MRHNA, CDR2 SNTAGT. The CDR3 runs 15 residues. Trimming pared 4 bases from V and 3 bases from J, leaving 12 bases between. The CDR3 sequence is CASSGGSRDTGELFF. CDR3 nucleotides: TGTGCCAGCAGTGGAGGCAGCAGAGACACCGGGGAGCTGTTTTTT.

For this clonotype: A read error may explain this, as a much larger clone is one base away. The rearrangement links TRBV2 to TRBJ1-1, with TRBD1 as a possible D gene (6 bases). The CDR3 totals 15 residues. Germline V gene data show CDR1 as SNHLY and CDR2 as FYNNEI. The CDR3 here is CASRRGGRLNTEASF. The DNA for the CDR3 is TGTGCCAGCAGGAGGGGGGGCAGACTGAACACTGAAGCTTCCTTT.

As concerns this clonotype: The junction does not match germline at one end; this may be a read error. The chain couples TRBV3-1 to TRBJ2-5; no definite D call. Germline CDR1 LGHDT, CDR2 YNNKEL (reference sequence). The CDR3 covers 10 residues. CDR3 loop: CASSRETQCF. The CDR3 DNA is TGTGCCAGCAGCCGTGAGACCCAGTGCTTC.

This clonotype was detected ten times or more. The chain uses TRBV10-3 and TRBJ1-4; possible D gene TRBD1, 5 bases. V gave up 0 bases and J gave up 1 base, with 9 bases separating them. The germline V gene has CDR1 ENHRY and CDR2 SYGVKD. The CDR3 runs 16 residues. CDR3 protein: CAISESHRGTNEKLFF. The CDR3 coding sequence is TGTGCCATCAGTGAGTCCCATAGGGGAACTAATGAAAAACTGTTTTTT.

This clonotype was seen ten or more times. This chain joins TRBV20-1 and TRBJ1-5, with D tentatively TRBD1 (6 bases). The CDR3 loop spans 14 amino acids. V lost 6 bases, J lost 3 bases, and 15 bases lay in between. Germline V gene sequence: CDR1 DFQATT, CDR2 SNEGSKA (reference sequence). CDR3 sequence reads: CSAIEGVNNQPQHF. The CDR3 nucleotides read TGCAGTGCGATCGAGGGGGTCAACAATCAGCCCCAGCATTTT.

This clonotype was observed at least ten times. This chain links TRBV28 with TRBJ1-1; D not resolved. Germline CDR1 is MDHEN and CDR2 is SYDVKM. V shed 5 bases and J shed 5 bases, with 6 bases lying between them. The CDR3 length is 11 residues. The CDR3 DNA reads as TGTGCCAGCAGTAAACTGACTGAAGCTTTCTTT. Its translation is CASSKLTEAFF.

The V call is TRBV20-1, the J call TRBJ2-2, with 9 bases matching TRBD2. Germline CDR1 and CDR2: DFQATT and SNEGSKA (reference sequence). CDR3 size: 15 residues. Trimming took 6 bases from V and 0 from J; bases not matched to a gene: 5. The CDR3: CSARIAGANTGELFF. The CDR3, as DNA: TGCAGTGCCAGAATAGCGGGGGCGAACACCGGGGAGCTGTTTTTT.

This clonotype came up many times. The chain uses TRBV27 and TRBJ2-7; 11 nucleotides line up with TRBD2. The V gene end was trimmed by 2 bases and the J gene end by 4 bases; junction bases not matched to a gene: 4. Germline values: CDR1 MNHEY, CDR2 SMNVEV (reference sequence). The CDR3 runs to 15 residues. The CDR3 coding sequence is TGTGCCAGCAGTTTAGGTGCTAGCGGGAGGTACGAGCAGTACTTC. It translates to CASSLGASGRYEQYF.

There are many counts of this clonotype. The CDR3: CASMPTEGQGARDGYTF. The CDR3 DNA reads as TGTGCCAGCATGCCCACAGAAGGGCAGGGGGCGAGAGATGGCTACACCTTC. The chain couples TRBV12-3 or TRBV12-4 to TRBJ1-2, with 8 bases that match TRBD1. The trim removed 7 bases at V and 6 bases at J, leaving 19 bases unmatched. This CDR3 spans 17 amino acids.

This clonotype was seen many times. V is TRBV29-1 and J is TRBJ2-7; tentatively, D is TRBD1 or TRBD2 (6 bases each). Germline V lookup: CDR1 SQVTM, CDR2 ANQGSEA. V was cut by 4 bases and J by 4 bases, with 17 bases left in between. The CDR3 runs 14 residues. CDR3 DNA sequence: TGCAGCGTTGTGGGGGGCGTCCTAGGATACGAGCAGTACTTC. The encoded protein is CSVVGGVLGYEQYF.

This clonotype occurred many times. The CDR3 region is CASSLLHEQYF. The CDR3 nucleotides are TGTGCCAGCAGTTTATTACACGAGCAGTACTTC. The rearrangement links TRBV28 to TRBJ2-7; D gene ambiguous. This CDR3 has 11 residues. Trimming took 1 base from V and 5 from J, leaving 3 bases between them. The germline V gene encodes CDR1 MDHEN and CDR2 SYDVKM. Full variable domain (outside the CDR3, taken from reference TRBV28 and TRBJ2-7): DVKVTQSSRYLVKRTGEKVFLECVQDMDHENMFWYRQDPGLGLRLIYFSYDVKMKEKGDIPEGYSVSREKKERFSLILESASTNQTSMYLCASSLLHEQYFGPGTRLTVT.

This chain joins TRBV7-6 and TRBJ2-3, with 11 nucleotides matching TRBD2. The CDR3 is 16 amino acids. The ends lost 5 bases at V and 7 bases at J; junction bases unmatched: 11. The germline V gene has CDR1 SGHVS and CDR2 FNYEAQ. CDR3 nucleotide sequence: TGTGCCAGCAGCAGTACTAGCGGGGGCCCTTCAAATACGCAGTATTTT. Protein: CASSSTSGGPSNTQYF.

The chain uses TRBV10-3 and TRBJ2-2; D remains unclear. CDR3 length equals 14 residues. Germline V gives CDR1 ENHRY, CDR2 SYGVKD. The V gene lost 3 bases and the J gene lost 3 bases, with 8 bases spanning the gap. CDR3 amino acids: CAISEFRDTGELFF. The CDR3 nucleotides are TGTGCCATCAGTGAATTTAGGGACACCGGGGAGCTGTTTTTT.

This clonotype was seen ten or more times. The gene calls are TRBV28 and TRBJ1-4, with a weak D call TRBD1 (5 bases). The CDR3 runs 11 residues. The V end lost 8 bases, the J end lost 10 bases, and 11 bases lay between the germline ends. CDR1 and CDR2 from the germline V gene are MDHEN and SYDVKM. The CDR3 protein is CASAGGGKLFF. CDR3 nucleotide sequence: TGTGCCAGCGCGGGGGGTGGAAAACTGTTTTTT.

The chain carries TRBV6-1 and TRBJ2-1; D gene unclear. Germline assignment: CDR1 MNHNS and CDR2 SASEGT. Trimming took 5 bases from V and 8 from J, leaving 4 bases between them. This CDR3 has 10 amino acids. CDR3 loop: CASSLYEQFF. In DNA form, the CDR3 reads TGTGCCAGCAGTCTATATGAGCAGTTCTTC.

This clonotype showed up many times. The chain has TRBV19 and TRBJ1-2; 8 bases are shared with TRBD1. CDR1 is LNHDA and CDR2 is SQIVND in the germline V gene (reference sequence). The CDR3 runs to 13 residues. V shed 9 bases, J shed 5 bases, and the junction held 8 bases outside the gene matches. The CDR3 DNA follows: TGTGCCAGCGAGGACAGGGAAATTTATGGCTACACCTTC. This encodes CASEDREIYGYTF.

This clonotype was observed many times. The rearrangement links TRBV7-9 to TRBJ1-4; D uncertain. The V end was cut by 1 base, the J end by 8 bases, with 5 bases between. Looked up from germline, CDR1 is SEHNR and CDR2 is FQNEAQ (reference sequence). This CDR3 contains 12 residues. The CDR3 loop reads CASSLGGEKLFF. The CDR3 region has the DNA TGTGCCAGCAGCTTAGGGGGAGAAAAACTGTTTTTT.

This clonotype was picked up many times. The chain is built from TRBV2 and TRBJ2-7; 9 bases line up with TRBD2. Germline-derived CDR1 and CDR2 are SNHLY and FYNNEI. The CDR3 is made up of 15 amino acids. V lost 5 bases, J lost 1 base, and 6 bases stayed unmatched. The CDR3 coding sequence is TGTGCCAGCAGTTGGGGACTAGCTGAGTCCTACGAGCAGTACTTC. Its protein product is CASSWGLAESYEQYF.

This clonotype appeared many times. The chain links TRBV24-1 to TRBJ1-2; the D is unclear. V lost 6 bases to trimming and J lost 4 bases, with 11 bases between them. The CDR3 length is 13 residues. Germline V CDR1 and CDR2: KGHDR, SFDVKD. For the CDR3, the DNA is TGTGCCACCAGTTCCCGACAAGGCTATGGCTACACCTTC. This codes for CATSSRQGYGYTF.

This clonotype has only a few counts. The chain combines TRBV2 with TRBJ1-6; D is undetermined. CDR3 length: 12 amino acids. CDR1 is SNHLY, CDR2 FYNNEI, per germline. V lost 5 bases to trimming and J lost 13 bases, with 12 bases between them. CDR3 sequence: CASSQGPGPLHF. The CDR3 nucleotides read TGTGCCAGCAGTCAAGGACCTGGGCCCCTCCACTTT. The full variable domain, its missing parts supplied by reference TRBV2 and TRBJ1-6, is EPEVTQTPSHQVTQMGQEVILRCVPISNHLYFYWYRQILGQKVEFLVSFYNNEISEKSEIFDDQFSVERPDGSNFTLKIRSTKLEDSAMYFCASSQGPGPLHFGNGTRLTVT.

A note on this clonotype: It may be a read error: a sequence one base away is much more abundant. Because it lacks the conserved phenylalanine or tryptophan at the end, this CDR3 is likely a read error. V usage is TRBV14 and J usage is TRBJ1-1; possibly TRBD1 for D (5 bases). V lost 5 bases and J lost 4, with 11 bases in between. CDR3 length: 13 amino acids. Germline lookup yields CDR1 SGHDN and CDR2 FVKESK. The CDR3 sequence: CASSEQGLTEAFL. DNA of the CDR3: TGTGCCAGCAGCGAGCAGGGCCTCACTGAAGCTTTCCTT.

This clonotype was seen many times. The chain is built from TRBV20-1 and TRBJ1-2, with a weak D call TRBD1 (6 bases). Germline lookup yields CDR1 DFQATT and CDR2 SNEGSKA (reference sequence). Trimming shortened V by 0 bases and J by 3 bases, and 20 bases separated the two germline ends. The CDR3 runs 17 residues. CDR3 coding DNA: TGCAGTGCTAGAGAATTAAAGAGGTGGGGGGCGGACTATGGCTACACCTTC. Protein: CSARELKRWGADYGYTF.

Ten or more counts support this clonotype. V usage is TRBV6-1 and J usage is TRBJ2-5, with a tentative D call TRBD1 (7 bases). This CDR3 spans 16 amino acids. V was shortened by 5 bases and J by 1 base, with 17 bases between the two germline ends. Germline V lookup: CDR1 MNHNS, CDR2 SASEGT. This CDR3 is CASSFQTGRGQETQYF. The CDR3, as DNA: TGTGCCAGCAGTTTCCAGACAGGGCGGGGCCAAGAGACCCAGTACTTC.

To note about this clonotype: Given a much more abundant clone one base away, this may be a read error. This rearrangement joins TRBV20-1 to TRBJ1-2; D uncertain. CDR1 is DFQATT and CDR2 is SNEGSKA in the germline V gene (reference sequence). The CDR3 totals 15 residues. Trimming pared 1 base from V and 4 bases from J, leaving 16 bases between. Here the CDR3 DNA reads TGCAGTGCTAGAGGGTCCGCTGGGAAGTTCTATGGCTACACCTTC. This codes for CSARGSAGKFYGYTF.